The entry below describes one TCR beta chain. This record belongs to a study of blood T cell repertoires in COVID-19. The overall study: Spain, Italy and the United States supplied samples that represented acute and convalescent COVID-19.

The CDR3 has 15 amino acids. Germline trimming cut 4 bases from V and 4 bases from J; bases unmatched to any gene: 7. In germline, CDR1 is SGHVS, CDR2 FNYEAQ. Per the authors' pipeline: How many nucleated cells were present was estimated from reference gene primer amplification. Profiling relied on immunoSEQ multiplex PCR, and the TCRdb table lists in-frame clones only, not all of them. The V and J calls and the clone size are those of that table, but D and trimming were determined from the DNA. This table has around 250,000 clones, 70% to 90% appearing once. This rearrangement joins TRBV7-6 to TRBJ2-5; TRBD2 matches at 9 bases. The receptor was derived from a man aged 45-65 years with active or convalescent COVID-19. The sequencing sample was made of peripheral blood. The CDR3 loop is CASSSNSGGSETQYF. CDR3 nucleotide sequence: TGTGCCAGCAGCTCAAACAGCGGGGGGTCAGAGACCCAGTACTTC. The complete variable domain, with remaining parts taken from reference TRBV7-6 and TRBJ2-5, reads GAGVSQSPRYKVTKRGQDVALRCDPISGHVSLYWYRQALGQGPEFLTYFNYEAQQDKSGLPNDRFSAERPEGSISTLTIQRTEQRDSAMYRCASSSNSGGSETQYFGPGTRLLVL.